These 23 T cell receptor beta chains originate from one sample sequenced in a study of cytomegalovirus exposure and HLA in healthy donors. 13 Jbeta primers and 60 Vbeta primers were used for the PCR. The table came from immunoSEQ multiplex PCR; TCRdb's copy has only in-frame clones and leaves some out. This table has fewer than 130,000 clones, roughly 86% appearing once. Sequencing was performed on PBMCs. The receptor source for this set is a middle-aged man in good health and CMV-seronegative.

This sequence joins TRBV7-2 and TRBJ2-1; D uncertain. The germline V gene encodes CDR1 SGHTA and CDR2 FQGNSA. The CDR3 is made up of 14 amino acids. Trimming shortened V by 1 base and J by 6 bases, and 10 bases separated the two germline ends. For the CDR3, the DNA is TGTGCCAGCAGCTTAGGTTCCAAGAGCAATGAGCAGTTCTTC. Translation gives CASSLGSKSNEQFF.

A few counts support this clone. The rearrangement links TRBV5-1 to TRBJ1-2; 7 nucleotides align to TRBD1. Germline V gives CDR1 SGHRS, CDR2 YFSETQ. J lost 7 bases, V lost 2 bases, and 14 bases had no gene match. This CDR3 is built from 16 residues. This CDR3 is CASSLRSGTEGIGYTF. CDR3 DNA: TGCGCCAGCAGCTTACGTTCCGGGACAGAAGGGATTGGCTACACCTTC.

This clone was counted between two and nine times. The chain links TRBV6-1 to TRBJ1-1; D gene unclear. The ends were cut back, 7 bases at V and 2 bases at J, with 8 bases in the middle. This CDR3 comprises 12 residues. Germline V gene sequence: CDR1 MNHNS, CDR2 SASEGT. The CDR3 loop reads CASKWTNTEAFF. CDR3 nucleotide sequence: TGTGCCAGCAAGTGGACTAACACTGAAGCTTTCTTT.

The chain combines TRBV6-1 with TRBJ1-2, with TRBD1 identical over 7 bases. This CDR3 region has 15 residues. J was trimmed by 8 bases and V by 0 bases; bases with no gene match: 9. CDR1 is MNHNS, CDR2 SASEGT, per germline. The CDR3 loop is CASSEAGGQDKGYTF. CDR3 nucleotides: TGTGCCAGCAGTGAAGCGGGCGGACAGGATAAAGGCTACACCTTC.

The chain is built from TRBV19 and TRBJ2-2; the D is unclear. The CDR3 contains 13 residues. The V end was cut by 6 bases, the J end by 6 bases, with 11 bases between. CDR1 is LNHDA and CDR2 is SQIVND in the germline V gene (reference sequence). In nucleotides, the CDR3 is TGTGCCAGTAGAAACTCGGGTGCCGGGGAGCTGTTTTTT. It translates to CASRNSGAGELFF.

The chain carries TRBV5-1 and TRBJ2-5; 10 nucleotides line up with TRBD2. V lost 1 base to trimming and J lost 1 base; unmatched junction nucleotides: 7. This CDR3 comprises 17 residues. Germline CDR1 and CDR2: SGHRS and YFSETQ. The DNA of the CDR3 is TGCGCCAGCAGCTTGTCTAGCGGGGGATCATCCCAAGAGACCCAGTACTTC. This gives the protein CASSLSSGGSSQETQYF.

This clone has just one count. The rearrangement joins TRBV4-1 to TRBJ2-1; no firm D call. The V gene's germline CDR1 is MGHRA and CDR2 YSYEKL. The CDR3 consists of 15 residues. Deletions cut 0 bases from V and 8 bases from J, with 14 bases between. The CDR3 DNA follows: TGCGCCAGCAGCCAAGAACGGCTAGTATACGATGAGCAGTTCTTC. Protein sequence: CASSQERLVYDEQFF.

V and J are TRBV11-2 and TRBJ2-7; 9 positions agree with TRBD1. V lost 8 bases to trimming and J lost 6 bases; unmatched junction nucleotides: 8. The CDR3 extends over 13 amino acids. CDR1 SGHAT and CDR2 FQNNGV come from the germline V gene. CDR3 nucleotide sequence: TGTGCCAGCGGATCGGACAGGGGAGGCGAGCAGTACTTC. As protein: CASGSDRGGEQYF.

This clone was observed a single time. The chain combines TRBV5-1 with TRBJ1-1; possible D gene TRBD1, 5 bases. CDR3 length: 14 residues. Per germline, CDR1 SGHRS and CDR2 YFSETQ. Trimming took 0 bases from V and 4 from J, leaving 10 bases between them. The CDR3 sequence: CASSLEGGVTEAFF. CDR3 DNA sequence: TGCGCCAGCAGCTTGGAGGGAGGGGTCACTGAAGCTTTCTTT.

The V gene is TRBV5-1, the J gene TRBJ1-4; 9 nucleotides align to TRBD1. The germline V gene encodes CDR1 SGHRS and CDR2 YFSETQ. Losses at the gene ends were 0 bases for V and 8 bases for J; bases not matched to a gene: 8. This CDR3 is built from 16 residues. The CDR3 sequence is CASSLGPGQGNEKLFF. For the CDR3, the DNA is TGCGCCAGCAGCTTGGGACCGGGACAGGGTAACGAAAAACTGTTTTTT.

The gene calls are TRBV9 and TRBJ1-1; D is perhaps TRBD1 (6 bases). CDR1 is SGDLS and CDR2 is YYNGEE in the germline V gene. The CDR3 is made up of 17 amino acids. V gave up 0 bases and J gave up 4 bases, with 19 bases separating them. CDR3 loop: CASSVGGGATWGTEAFF. DNA for the CDR3: TGTGCCAGCAGCGTAGGCGGGGGGGCCACATGGGGCACTGAAGCTTTCTTT.

V is TRBV6-1 and J is TRBJ2-3; D is unresolved. The germline V and J ends were trimmed by 7 bases and 0 bases, with 8 bases remaining between them. Germline V gene lookup returns CDR1 MNHNS and CDR2 SASEGT. This CDR3 spans 13 amino acids. Written as DNA, the CDR3 is TGTGCCAGCACGGCGGATAGCACAGATACGCAGTATTTT. Translation: CASTADSTDTQYF.

The gene calls are TRBV9 and TRBJ2-1; 12 bases are shared with TRBD2. J was trimmed by 10 bases and V by 4 bases; bases with no gene match: 12. This CDR3 contains 16 residues. Germline values: CDR1 SGDLS, CDR2 YYNGEE. The CDR3 sequence is CASSSPTSGGLGEQFF. The CDR3 coding sequence is TGTGCCAGCAGCTCGCCGACTAGCGGGGGCTTGGGGGAGCAGTTCTTC.

V and J are TRBV5-1 and TRBJ2-5, with a possible D match to TRBD1 (6 bases). Germline CDR1 reads SGHRS; CDR2 reads YFSETQ. This CDR3 region has 15 residues. The ends were cut back, 0 bases at V and 3 bases at J, with 12 bases in the middle. CDR3 sequence: CASSLVVSGEETQYF. The CDR3 coding sequence is TGCGCCAGCAGCTTGGTTGTTTCAGGGGAAGAGACCCAGTACTTC. The full variable domain, completed using reference TRBV5-1 and TRBJ2-5, is KAGVTQTPRYLIKTRGQQVTLSCSPISGHRSVSWYQQTPGQGLQFLFEYFSETQRNKGNFPGRFSGRQFSNSRSEMNVSTLELGDSALYLCASSLVVSGEETQYFGPGTRLLVL.

In its sample, this clone was seen a few times. V and J are TRBV4-2 and TRBJ1-2, with 9 positions matching TRBD1. Germline CDR1 and CDR2: LGHNA and YNFKEQ. This CDR3 is built from 15 residues. The junction had 4 bases not matched to a gene; V was cut back by 0 bases and J by 5 bases. This chain's CDR3 is CASSQDTGGEYGYTF. The CDR3 nucleotides are TGTGCCAGCAGCCAAGATACAGGGGGCGAATATGGCTACACCTTC.

This clone was seen more than once but under ten times. CDR3 sequence reads: CASFRVLGAQHF. Here the CDR3 DNA reads TGTGCCAGCTTCCGGGTCCTAGGGGCCCAGCATTTT. The V gene is TRBV28, the J gene TRBJ1-5, with a tentative D call TRBD1 (5 bases). This CDR3 has 12 residues. In germline, CDR1 is MDHEN, CDR2 SYDVKM. V was trimmed by 8 bases and J by 11 bases, leaving 16 bases between them.

This clone was counted a few times. The chain carries TRBV6-5 and TRBJ2-5; D not certain. This CDR3 region has 11 residues. Germline V lookup: CDR1 MNHEY, CDR2 SVGAGI. Trimming removed 2 bases from V and 12 bases from J, with 10 bases in between. The CDR3 DNA follows: TGTGCCAGCAGTTACATGTCCTTTGAGTACTTC. Encoded protein: CASSYMSFEYF.

The chain is built from TRBV6-5 and TRBJ1-2; a possible D gene is TRBD1 (5 bases). CDR3 length: 13 residues. Trimming stripped 2 bases from V and 8 bases from J, with 12 bases between. Germline values: CDR1 MNHEY, CDR2 SVGAGI. Here the CDR3 reads CASSYQGLGGYTF. The CDR3 region has the DNA TGTGCCAGCAGTTACCAGGGACTTGGAGGCTACACCTTC.

The gene calls are TRBV28 and TRBJ2-3; 7 bases match TRBD1. This CDR3 comprises 16 residues. The ends lost 7 bases at V and 1 base at J; junction bases unmatched: 11. The V gene's germline CDR1 is MDHEN and CDR2 SYDVKM. The CDR3 here is CASISPGQIGTDTQYF. CDR3 DNA: TGTGCCAGCATCTCTCCGGGACAGATCGGCACAGATACGCAGTATTTT.

The chain carries TRBV27 and TRBJ2-5; 8 bases are shared with TRBD2. The ends lost 6 bases at V and 0 bases at J; junction bases unmatched: 6. The CDR3 is made up of 15 amino acids. CDR1 is MNHEY and CDR2 is SMNVEV in the germline V gene (reference sequence). The CDR3, as DNA: TGTGCCAGCAGCCCTAGCGGGTCGTACCAAGAGACCCAGTACTTC. Translating gives CASSPSGSYQETQYF.

As DNA, the CDR3 is TGCGCCAGCAGCCAAGCCCGAGCGGAGGACAATGAGCAGTTCTTC. This gives the protein CASSQARAEDNEQFF. The chain carries TRBV4-1 and TRBJ2-1; D is perhaps TRBD2 (5 bases). Per germline, CDR1 MGHRA and CDR2 YSYEKL. Trimming left V 1 base short and J 5 bases short, with 12 bases between. The length of the CDR3 is 15 residues.

V is TRBV2 and J is TRBJ2-5, with D possibly matching TRBD2 (5 bases). The V and J ends lost 6 bases and 7 bases respectively, with 12 bases between them. Germline assignment: CDR1 SNHLY and CDR2 FYNNEI. The CDR3 runs to 12 residues. The CDR3: CASSGPEGTQYF. The CDR3 coding sequence is TGTGCCAGCAGCGGCCCCGAGGGGACCCAGTACTTC. The entire variable domain, with the rest obtained from reference TRBV2 and TRBJ2-5, is as follows: EPEVTQTPSHQVTQMGQEVILRCVPISNHLYFYWYRQILGQKVEFLVSFYNNEISEKSEIFDDQFSVERPDGSNFTLKIRSTKLEDSAMYFCASSGPEGTQYFGPGTRLLVL.

The chain recombines TRBV6-1 with TRBJ1-6; 9 bases are shared with TRBD1. V lost 6 bases, J lost 5 bases, and 5 bases stayed unmatched. The CDR3 consists of 15 residues. Germline-derived CDR1 and CDR2 are MNHNS and SASEGT. The chain's CDR3 is CASRGTGRDNSPLHF. The CDR3 DNA sequence: TGTGCCAGCAGGGGGACAGGGCGCGATAATTCACCCCTCCACTTT.